This is a list of T cell receptor beta chains from one sample in a study of response to subunit inactivated influenza vaccine. TCRdb analysed the RT-PCR reads with MiXCR anew, one entry per CDR3 protein. The sample has roughly 500,000 distinct CDR3 sequences, around 25% seen once. The sample in question was CD4+ T cells sorted from PBMCs, obtained about 5 days after vaccination. All receptors derive from a man aged 45 to 65 who received an inactivated influenza vaccine. Each CDR3 is given with its conserved first and last residue. Each record gives: J gene, clone size, D gene, V gene, CDR3 protein, CDR3 DNA. A D gene is named only where the DNA matches it firmly. A row's size may be missing; if present it is once, few, many or a size class.

TRBJ2-4,.,.,TRBV5-1,CASSLETGVAKNIQYF,TGCGCCAGCAGCTTGGAGACTGGGGTAGCCAAAAACATTCAGTACTTC
TRBJ2-1,.,.,TRBV6-5,CASSYITDGNEQFF,TGTGCCAGCAGTTACATAACAGACGGGAATGAGCAGTTCTTC
TRBJ2-1,.,TRBD2,TRBV12-3/TRBV12-4,CASSLRAGGIYNEQFF,TGTGCCAGCAGTTTAAGGGCGGGAGGGATCTACAATGAGCAGTTCTTC
TRBJ2-6,few,.,TRBV20-1,CSASTGNSNSGANVLTF,TGCAGTGCTAGTACGGGCAATTCTAACTCTGGGGCCAACGTCCTGACTTTC
TRBJ2-2,few,.,TRBV30,CAWSGQSTGELFF,TGTGCCTGGAGTGGACAGTCCACCGGGGAGCTGTTTTTT
TRBJ1-5,few,TRBD1,TRBV14,CASSQGRQGDIQPQHF,TGTGCCAGCAGCCAAGGAAGACAGGGGGACATTCAGCCCCAGCATTTT
TRBJ2-2,.,.,TRBV9,CASSVDVEPNTGELFF,TGTGCCAGCAGCGTAGATGTGGAACCTAACACCGGGGAGCTGTTTTTT
TRBJ1-1,.,.,TRBV10-3,CAIRTVLNTEAFF,TGTGCCATCAGGACAGTCCTGAACACTGAAGCTTTCTTT
TRBJ2-1,.,.,TRBV20-1,CSARGRREQFF,TGCAGTGCTAGAGGGCGTAGGGAGCAGTTCTTC
TRBJ2-5,.,TRBD2,TRBV3-1,CASSTGGVETQYF,TGTGCCAGCAGCACGGGAGGGGTGGAGACCCAGTACTTC
TRBJ1-2,.,.,TRBV7-9,CATSTGPNYGYTF,TGTGCCACTTCAACAGGTCCTAACTATGGCTACACCTTC
TRBJ1-2,few,TRBD1,TRBV11-2,CASSRDRATHGYTF,TGTGCCAGCAGCAGGGACAGGGCAACACATGGCTACACCTTC
TRBJ2-3,few,.,TRBV6-1,CASGQEDTDTQYF,TGTGCCAGCGGGCAAGAAGACACAGATACGCAGTATTTT
TRBJ2-3,.,TRBD1,TRBV11-3,CASSKGQGALDTQYF,TGTGCCAGCAGCAAGGGACAGGGGGCGCTTGATACGCAGTATTTT
TRBJ2-2,.,TRBD1,TRBV10-3,CAISPGQGLTGELFF,TGTGCCATCAGTCCGGGACAGGGGCTAACCGGGGAGCTGTTTTTT
TRBJ2-6,many,.,TRBV12-3/TRBV12-4,CASSFGGAGANVLTF,TGTGCCAGCAGTTTCGGCGGGGCTGGGGCCAACGTCCTGACTTTC
TRBJ2-7,.,.,TRBV5-1,CASSIPWGSEQYF,TGCGCCAGCAGCATACCGTGGGGGAGCGAGCAGTACTTC
TRBJ2-5,many,.,TRBV4-2,CASSLGTGETQYF,TGTGCCAGCAGCCTGGGGACGGGGGAGACCCAGTACTTC
TRBJ2-7,few,.,TRBV20-1,CSASPGTSYEQYF,TGCAGTGCTAGTCCCGGGACCTCCTACGAGCAGTACTTC
TRBJ2-2,few,TRBD1,TRBV9,CASSVGQGAYTGELFF,TGTGCCAGCAGCGTTGGACAGGGGGCTTACACCGGGGAGCTGTTTTTT
TRBJ2-3,.,TRBD2,TRBV9,CASSVAPSSGGGPDTQYF,TGTGCCAGCAGCGTAGCCCCTTCTAGCGGGGGGGGCCCAGATACGCAGTATTTT
TRBJ2-6,.,.,TRBV12-3/TRBV12-4,CASSLEFLGVLTF,TGTGCCAGCAGTTTAGAATTTCTCGGCGTCCTGACTTTC
TRBJ2-1,.,TRBD2,TRBV7-9,CASSLVLAGGDYNEQFF,TGTGCCAGCAGCTTAGTGCTAGCGGGAGGGGACTACAATGAGCAGTTCTTC
TRBJ2-7,.,TRBD1,TRBV7-9,CASSPWTGESYEQYF,TGTGCCAGCAGCCCTTGGACAGGCGAATCCTACGAGCAGTACTTC
TRBJ2-1,.,.,TRBV7-9,CASSLVGLVNEQFF,TGTGCCAGCAGCTTAGTCGGCCTAGTCAATGAGCAGTTCTTC
TRBJ2-2,.,TRBD1,TRBV6-1,CASAGTGGFTGELFF,TGTGCCAGCGCCGGGACAGGGGGATTCACCGGGGAGCTGTTTTTT
TRBJ1-6,few,.,TRBV12-3/TRBV12-4,CASSLGWDPAPLHF,TGTGCCAGCAGTTTGGGATGGGATCCGGCACCCCTCCACTTT
TRBJ2-5,few,TRBD1,TRBV5-6,CASSTGQLRETQYF,TGTGCCAGCAGCACGGGACAGCTTAGGGAGACCCAGTACTTC
TRBJ1-1,.,TRBD1,TRBV4-2,CASTNAGQGHTEAFF,TGTGCCAGCACCAACGCGGGACAGGGTCACACTGAAGCTTTCTTT
TRBJ2-1,few,TRBD2,TRBV11-1,CASNKIFAGGASSYNEQFF,TGTGCCAGCAATAAGATATTTGCGGGGGGGGCGAGCTCCTACAATGAGCAGTTCTTC
TRBJ2-3,few,TRBD2,TRBV6-5,CASSYRDGRGDTQYF,TGTGCCAGCAGTTACCGTGATGGGAGGGGAGATACGCAGTATTTT
TRBJ2-5,many,TRBD2,TRBV27,CASSLSGTSGVTQYF,TGTGCCAGCAGTTTGTCTGGGACTAGCGGAGTGACCCAGTACTTC
TRBJ2-1,.,TRBD2,TRBV5-5,CASRRRGGLAGHYNEQFF,TGTGCCAGCAGAAGGAGGGGGGGACTAGCGGGCCACTACAATGAGCAGTTCTTC
TRBJ2-1,few,TRBD1,TRBV4-2,CASSQVAGQGINEQFF,TGTGCCAGCAGCCAAGTCGCCGGACAGGGGATCAATGAGCAGTTCTTC
TRBJ2-3,.,.,TRBV4-3,CASSQDVRRSDTQYF,TGCGCCAGCAGCCAAGATGTGCGGCGTTCAGATACGCAGTATTTT
TRBJ1-4,.,TRBD1,TRBV10-3,CAISGTGANEKLFF,TGTGCCATCAGTGGGACAGGGGCTAATGAAAAACTGTTTTTT
TRBJ2-3,.,TRBD1,TRBV6-1,CASRTRVTGGRADTQYF,TGTGCCAGCAGAACACGGGTGACAGGGGGCAGGGCAGATACGCAGTATTTT
TRBJ2-1,.,.,TRBV24-1,CATSDLRQGTYNEQFF,TGTGCCACCAGTGATTTGCGTCAGGGGACCTACAATGAGCAGTTCTTC
TRBJ2-6,.,TRBD1,TRBV2,CAIRDRALAGANVLTF,TGTGCCATCCGGGACAGGGCTCTAGCTGGGGCCAACGTCCTGACTTTC
TRBJ2-2,.,.,TRBV6-1,CARTSSWSNTGELFF,TGTGCCAGAACCTCCTCCTGGTCCAACACCGGGGAGCTGTTTTTT
TRBJ2-1,.,TRBD2,TRBV10-3,CAISVASGRFGSSYNEQFF,TGTGCCATCAGTGTAGCTAGCGGGAGGTTTGGGAGCTCCTACAATGAGCAGTTCTTC
TRBJ1-2,.,.,TRBV5-1,CASSVGQSTNYGYTF,TGCGCCAGCAGCGTTGGACAGAGCACTAACTATGGCTACACCTTC
TRBJ2-5,few,.,TRBV6-2/TRBV6-3,CASRPGHLKFQETQYF,TGTGCCAGCAGACCCGGACACCTCAAATTCCAAGAGACCCAGTACTTC
TRBJ1-4,few,TRBD1,TRBV12-3/TRBV12-4,CASSSPGQDSTNEKLFF,TGTGCCAGCAGTTCCCCGGGACAGGATTCAACTAATGAAAAACTGTTTTTT
TRBJ2-7,few,TRBD1,TRBV4-1,CASSPPHRGFYEQYF,TGCGCCAGCAGCCCACCGCACAGGGGGTTCTACGAGCAGTACTTC
TRBJ2-4,many,.,TRBV19,CASSTRSGTMGNIQYF,TGTGCCAGTAGTACCCGATCTGGGACCATGGGAAACATTCAGTACTTC
TRBJ1-6,.,.,TRBV7-2,CASSSNSWAQGSPLHF,TGTGCCAGCAGCTCCAACTCGTGGGCCCAGGGTTCACCCCTCCACTTT
TRBJ1-4,.,.,TRBV20-1,CSARDLGDVGEKLFF,TGCAGTGCTAGAGATCTCGGAGACGTGGGGGAAAAACTGTTTTTT
TRBJ1-3,.,.,TRBV7-2,CASSSYSTGLSGNTIYF,TGTGCCAGCAGCTCCTACTCGACAGGACTCTCTGGAAACACCATATATTTT
TRBJ2-5,.,TRBD2,TRBV5-1,CASSNLRGGARETQYF,TGCGCCAGCAGCAACTTGCGCGGGGGGGCGCGTGAGACCCAGTACTTC
TRBJ2-3,few,TRBD2,TRBV20-1,CSARDTSGGKVDTQYF,TGCAGTGCTAGAGACACTAGCGGGGGGAAGGTAGATACGCAGTATTTT
TRBJ2-5,.,.,TRBV29-1,CSATPPGRETQYF,TGCAGCGCTACACCTCCCGGTAGGGAGACCCAGTACTTC
TRBJ2-1,.,TRBD1,TRBV9,CASSAGTGGANEQFF,TGTGCCAGCAGCGCTGGGACAGGGGGAGCCAATGAGCAGTTCTTC
TRBJ2-1,few,TRBD2,TRBV4-3,CATPCGGDNYNEQFF,TGCGCCACCCCGTGCGGGGGGGACAACTACAATGAGCAGTTCTTC
TRBJ2-7,few,.,TRBV2,CASSELTHCYF,TGTGCCAGCAGTGAACTAACCCATTGCTACTTC
TRBJ1-1,.,TRBD1,TRBV10-3,CAISGDRGYTEAFF,TGTGCCATCAGTGGGGACAGGGGTTACACTGAAGCTTTCTTT
TRBJ2-5,.,TRBD2,TRBV27,CASSSSGTTYF,TGTGCCAGCAGTTCCTCCGGGACTACGTACTTC